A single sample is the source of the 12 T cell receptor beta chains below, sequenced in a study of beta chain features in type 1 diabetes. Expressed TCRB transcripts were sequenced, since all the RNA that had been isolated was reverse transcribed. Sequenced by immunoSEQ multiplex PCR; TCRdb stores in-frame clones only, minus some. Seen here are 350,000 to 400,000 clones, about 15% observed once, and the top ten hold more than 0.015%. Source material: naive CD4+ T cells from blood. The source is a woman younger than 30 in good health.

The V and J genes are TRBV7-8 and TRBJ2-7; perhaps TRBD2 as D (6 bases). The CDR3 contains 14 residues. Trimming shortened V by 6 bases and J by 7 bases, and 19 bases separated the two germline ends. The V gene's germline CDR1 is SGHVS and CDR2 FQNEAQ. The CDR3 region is CASSAGPQHREQYF. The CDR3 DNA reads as TGTGCCAGCAGTGCGGGACCCCAGCATCGGGAGCAGTACTTC.

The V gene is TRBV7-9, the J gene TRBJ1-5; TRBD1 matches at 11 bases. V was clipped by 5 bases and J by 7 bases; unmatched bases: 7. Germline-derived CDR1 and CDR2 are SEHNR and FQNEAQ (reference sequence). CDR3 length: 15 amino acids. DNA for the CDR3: TGTGCCAGCAGCCTAGGACAGGGGGCGCGGCAGCCCCAGCATTTT. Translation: CASSLGQGARQPQHF.

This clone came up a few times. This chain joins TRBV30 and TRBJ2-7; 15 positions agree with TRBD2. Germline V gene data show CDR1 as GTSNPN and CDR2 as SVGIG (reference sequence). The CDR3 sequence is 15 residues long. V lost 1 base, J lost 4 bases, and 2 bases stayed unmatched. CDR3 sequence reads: CAWSDGTSGRYEQYF. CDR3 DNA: TGTGCCTGGAGTGACGGGACTAGCGGGAGGTACGAGCAGTACTTC.

The CDR3 DNA is TGTGCCAGCAGCTTACTCGGAGCCACAGATACGCAGTATTTT. Translating gives CASSLLGATDTQYF. V and J are TRBV7-9 and TRBJ2-3; D remains ambiguous. Deletions cut 2 bases from V and 2 bases from J, with 8 bases between. Looked up from germline, CDR1 is SEHNR and CDR2 is FQNEAQ (reference sequence). The CDR3 sequence is 14 residues long.

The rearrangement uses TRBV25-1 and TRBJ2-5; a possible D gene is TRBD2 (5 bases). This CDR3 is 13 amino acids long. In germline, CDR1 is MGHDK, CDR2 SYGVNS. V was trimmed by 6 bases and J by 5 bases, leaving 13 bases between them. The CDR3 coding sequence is TGTGCCAGCAGGAGGGTTTCGGGCGAGACCCAGTACTTC. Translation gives CASRRVSGETQYF.

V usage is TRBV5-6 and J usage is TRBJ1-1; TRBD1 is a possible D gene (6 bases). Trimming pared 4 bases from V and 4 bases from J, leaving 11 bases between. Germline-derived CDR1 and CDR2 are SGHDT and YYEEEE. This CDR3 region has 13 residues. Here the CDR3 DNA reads TGTGCCAGCAGCCTAACAGGGAGCACTGAAGCTTTCTTT. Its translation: CASSLTGSTEAFF.

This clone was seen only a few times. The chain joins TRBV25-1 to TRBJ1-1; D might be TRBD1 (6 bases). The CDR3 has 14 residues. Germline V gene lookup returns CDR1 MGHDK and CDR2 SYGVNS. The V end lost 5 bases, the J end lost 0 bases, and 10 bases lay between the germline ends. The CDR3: CASSRQALNTEAFF. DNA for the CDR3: TGTGCCAGCAGTCGACAGGCTTTGAACACTGAAGCTTTCTTT.

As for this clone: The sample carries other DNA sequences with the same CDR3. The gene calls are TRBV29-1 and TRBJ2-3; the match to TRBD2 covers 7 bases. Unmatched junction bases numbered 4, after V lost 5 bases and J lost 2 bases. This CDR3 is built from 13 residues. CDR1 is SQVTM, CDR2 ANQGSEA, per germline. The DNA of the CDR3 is TGCAGCGTTCGCGGGAGACTCACAGATACGCAGTATTTT. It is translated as CSVRGRLTDTQYF.

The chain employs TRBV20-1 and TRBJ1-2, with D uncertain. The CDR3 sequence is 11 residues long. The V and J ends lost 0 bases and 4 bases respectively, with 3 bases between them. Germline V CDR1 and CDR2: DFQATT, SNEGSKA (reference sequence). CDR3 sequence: CSARDLYGYTF. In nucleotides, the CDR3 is TGCAGTGCTAGAGATCTCTATGGCTACACCTTC.

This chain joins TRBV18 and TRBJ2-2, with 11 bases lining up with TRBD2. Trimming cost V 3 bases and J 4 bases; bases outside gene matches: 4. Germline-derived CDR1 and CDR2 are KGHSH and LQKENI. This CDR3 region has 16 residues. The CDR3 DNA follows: TGTGCCAGCTCACCGGGACTAGCGGTCGCCACCGGGGAGCTGTTTTTT. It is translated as CASSPGLAVATGELFF.

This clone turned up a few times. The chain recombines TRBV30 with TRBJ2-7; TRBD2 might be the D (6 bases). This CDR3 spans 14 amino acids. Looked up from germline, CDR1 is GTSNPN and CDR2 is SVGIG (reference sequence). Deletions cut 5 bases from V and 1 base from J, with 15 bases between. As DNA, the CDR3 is TGTGCCTGGGGAGGGGCGCCGAATTCCTACGAGCAGTACTTC. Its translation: CAWGGAPNSYEQYF.

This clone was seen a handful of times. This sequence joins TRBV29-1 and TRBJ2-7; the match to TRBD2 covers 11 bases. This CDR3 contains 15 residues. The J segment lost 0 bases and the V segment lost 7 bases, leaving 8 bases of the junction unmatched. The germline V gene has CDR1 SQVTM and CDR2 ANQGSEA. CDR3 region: CSARGGLAASYEQYF. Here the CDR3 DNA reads TGCAGCGCCCGGGGGGGACTAGCGGCCTCCTACGAGCAGTACTTC.